The next 18 T cell receptor beta chains were all read from a single sample in a study of radiotherapy plus CTLA-4 blockade in lung cancer. Data came from immunoSEQ multiplex PCR; TCRdb stores just in-frame clones and leaves some out. This table has 50,000 or so clones, roughly four fifths appearing once. The sample here was peripheral blood, taken from a patient treated with radiotherapy plus ipilimumab. These receptors came from a human donor with non-small cell lung cancer who had stable disease on radiotherapy plus ipilimumab.

The V and J genes are TRBV5-1 and TRBJ1-1; perhaps TRBD1 as D (6 bases). From germline, CDR1 is SGHRS and CDR2 YFSETQ. Trimming took 0 bases from V and 1 from J, leaving 13 bases between them. The CDR3 is 16 amino acids. The CDR3 spells CASSLVSLQGNTEAFF. CDR3 DNA: TGCGCCAGCAGCTTGGTCAGTTTACAGGGGAACACTGAAGCTTTCTTT.

The DNA for the CDR3 is TGTGCCAGCAGCCGTAGCGGGGGGGCCGGAGAGACCCAGTACTTC. Translating gives CASSRSGGAGETQYF. The rearrangement links TRBV5-4 to TRBJ2-5, with 11 nucleotides matching TRBD2. Losses at the gene ends were 4 bases for V and 4 bases for J; bases not matched to a gene: 6. The CDR3 consists of 15 residues. The germline gives CDR1 SGHNT, CDR2 YYREEE (reference sequence). The variable domain in full, with the rest retrieved from reference TRBV5-4 and TRBJ2-5, is ETGVTQSPTHLIKTRGQQVTLRCSSQSGHNTVSWYQQALGQGPQFIFQYYREEENGRGNFPPRFSGLQFPNYSSELNVNALELDDSALYLCASSRSGGAGETQYFGPGTRLLVL.

The chain uses TRBV7-3 and TRBJ2-5; TRBD2 matches 8 bases. The V gene's germline CDR1 is SGHTA and CDR2 FQGTGA. The CDR3 covers 14 residues. The V segment lost 5 bases and the J segment 1 base; nucleotides outside the gene matches: 3. Here the CDR3 reads CASSRRGAQETQYF. CDR3 nucleotides: TGTGCCAGCAGCCGGCGGGGGGCCCAAGAGACCCAGTACTTC.

The chain recombines TRBV15 with TRBJ1-1; D not resolved. The CDR3 is 14 residues long. Trimming pared 0 bases from V and 5 bases from J, leaving 10 bases between. Germline CDR1 LNHNV, CDR2 YYDKDF (reference sequence). CDR3 sequence: CATSRDRMGTEAFF. The CDR3 region has the DNA TGTGCCACCAGCAGAGATCGCATGGGTACTGAAGCTTTCTTT.

The genes are TRBV19 and TRBJ1-3; tentative D call: TRBD1 (6 bases). The V gene lost 7 bases and the J gene lost 0 bases, with 19 bases spanning the gap. Germline V gene sequence: CDR1 LNHDA, CDR2 SQIVND (reference sequence). This CDR3 region has 17 residues. In nucleotides, the CDR3 is TGTGCCAGTACCTTCTCCAGGGGACCCTTCTCTGGAAACACCATATATTTT. This gives the protein CASTFSRGPFSGNTIYF.

V and J are TRBV5-4 and TRBJ1-2; the match to TRBD1 covers 7 bases. Germline CDR1 reads SGHNT; CDR2 reads YYREEE (reference sequence). The trim removed 3 bases at V and 4 bases at J, leaving 6 bases unmatched. The CDR3 contains 14 residues. The CDR3 is CASSSQGQSYGYTF. DNA of the CDR3: TGTGCCAGCAGCTCGCAGGGACAGTCCTATGGCTACACCTTC.

This chain connects TRBV7-2 to TRBJ2-1, with 8 bases aligning to TRBD1. The CDR3 has 16 residues. The J segment lost 7 bases and the V segment lost 1 base, leaving 9 bases of the junction unmatched. Germline CDR1 and CDR2: SGHTA and FQGNSA. This CDR3 is CASSLGGWTGKNEQFF. CDR3 sequence (DNA): TGTGCCAGCAGCTTAGGCGGGTGGACAGGGAAGAATGAGCAGTTCTTC.

The chain has TRBV5-1 and TRBJ1-5; D remains ambiguous. CDR1 is SGHRS and CDR2 is YFSETQ in the germline V gene. CDR3 length: 15 amino acids. With 0 bases removed from V and 1 base from J, the gap between germline ends came to 8 bases. CDR3: CASSLGTTSNQPQHF. The CDR3 bases are TGCGCCAGCAGCTTGGGGACGACGAGCAATCAGCCCCAGCATTTT.

This chain links TRBV7-2 with TRBJ2-3, with no clear D. This CDR3 is 12 amino acids long. Germline assignment: CDR1 SGHTA and CDR2 FQGNSA. Trimming removed 2 bases at V and 4 bases at J, with 4 bases between. CDR3 sequence: CASSLYSDTQYF. The CDR3 nucleotides read TGTGCCAGCAGCTTATATTCAGATACGCAGTATTTT.

The chain employs TRBV5-1 and TRBJ1-4; 9 nucleotides align to TRBD1. Germline V lookup: CDR1 SGHRS, CDR2 YFSETQ. The CDR3 spans 15 residues. The V segment lost 7 bases and the J segment 10 bases; nucleotides outside the gene matches: 14. In nucleotides, the CDR3 is TGCGCCAGCTGCGAAGCCGGGACAGGGCAGGGAAAACTGTTTTTT. Amino acid sequence: CASCEAGTGQGKLFF. Based on the CDR3 plus reference TRBV5-1 and TRBJ1-4, the full variable domain is KAGVTQTPRYLIKTRGQQVTLSCSPISGHRSVSWYQQTPGQGLQFLFEYFSETQRNKGNFPGRFSGRQFSNSRSEMNVSTLELGDSALYLCASCEAGTGQGKLFFGSGTQLSVL.

This clone was detected once. The V and J genes are TRBV15 and TRBJ1-4; 7 positions match TRBD1. J lost 0 bases, V lost 1 base, and 5 bases had no gene match. The CDR3 sequence is 17 residues long. The V gene's germline CDR1 is LNHNV and CDR2 YYDKDF (reference sequence). In DNA, the CDR3 is TGTGCCACCAGCAGAGGGGGACAGCCAGCAACTAATGAAAAACTGTTTTTT. It is translated as CATSRGGQPATNEKLFF.

The chain links TRBV15 to TRBJ1-2, with D unresolved. The CDR3 has 12 amino acids. The germline V gene has CDR1 LNHNV and CDR2 YYDKDF (reference sequence). The V gene lost 1 base and the J gene lost 2 bases, with 2 bases spanning the gap. The CDR3 nucleotides read TGTGCCACCAGCAGAGGCAACTATGGCTACACCTTC. Protein: CATSRGNYGYTF.

This clone is judged medium-sized. The chain has TRBV5-4 and TRBJ1-6; the D is unclear. V was cut by 3 bases and J by 7 bases, with 11 bases left in between. This CDR3 contains 14 residues. Germline V CDR1 and CDR2: SGHNT, YYREEE (reference sequence). This chain's CDR3 is CASSSEASNSPLHF. CDR3 sequence (DNA): TGTGCCAGCAGCTCCGAGGCCAGCAATTCACCCCTCCACTTT. Using reference TRBV5-4 and TRBJ1-6 for the parts outside the CDR3, the full variable domain is ETGVTQSPTHLIKTRGQQVTLRCSSQSGHNTVSWYQQALGQGPQFIFQYYREEENGRGNFPPRFSGLQFPNYSSELNVNALELDDSALYLCASSSEASNSPLHFGNGTRLTVT.

The chain employs TRBV4-3 and TRBJ1-2; TRBD1 matches 11 bases. Looked up from germline, CDR1 is LGHNA and CDR2 is YSLEER. CDR3 length: 18 amino acids. V lost 2 bases and J lost 4; bases outside the gene matches: 12. The CDR3 DNA follows: TGCGCCAGCAGCCAAACCCGAGGACAGGGGGCTGGCATCTATGGCTACACCTTC. Its protein product is CASSQTRGQGAGIYGYTF.

Written as DNA, the CDR3 is TGTGCCAGCAGCTTAGATCGGGGGGGTCGTTCCTACAATGAGCAGTTCTTC. Its translation: CASSLDRGGRSYNEQFF. V and J are TRBV11-2 and TRBJ2-1, with 8 nucleotides matching TRBD2. Germline assignment: CDR1 SGHAT and CDR2 FQNNGV. This CDR3 contains 17 residues. Trimming at V came to 0 bases and at J to 1 base, leaving 5 bases not matched to a gene. Based on the CDR3 plus reference TRBV11-2 and TRBJ2-1, the full variable domain is EAGVAQSPRYKIIEKRQSVAFWCNPISGHATLYWYQQILGQGPKLLIQFQNNGVVDDSQLPKDRFSAERLKGVDSTLKIQPAKLEDSAVYLCASSLDRGGRSYNEQFFGPGTRLTVL.

This sequence joins TRBV5-6 and TRBJ2-5, with TRBD1 matching over 9 bases. Per the germline V gene, CDR1 is SGHDT and CDR2 is YYEEEE. J gave up 5 bases and V 3 bases, and 5 bases lay outside the gene matches. The CDR3 loop spans 14 amino acids. The CDR3 is CASSSWDRVETQYF. The CDR3 coding sequence is TGTGCCAGCAGCTCCTGGGACAGGGTCGAGACCCAGTACTTC.

The rearrangement joins TRBV10-3 to TRBJ1-2; 8 positions agree with TRBD1. The germline V gene encodes CDR1 ENHRY and CDR2 SYGVKD. The CDR3 consists of 14 residues. V gave up 11 bases and J gave up 2 bases; unmatched junction bases: 10. CDR3 loop: CASIGQGLNYGYTF. As DNA, the CDR3 is TGTGCCTCCATAGGACAGGGCCTCAACTATGGCTACACCTTC.

The chain joins TRBV7-8 to TRBJ1-1; 7 positions match TRBD1. Germline CDR1 is SGHVS and CDR2 is FQNEAQ. The CDR3 runs 15 residues. Germline trimming cut 5 bases from V and 4 bases from J; bases unmatched to any gene: 10. Here the CDR3 DNA reads TGTGCCAGCAGCGAAACCACAGGGGCGGGCACTGAAGCTTTCTTT. It is translated as CASSETTGAGTEAFF. The whole variable domain, remainder taken from reference TRBV7-8 and TRBJ1-1, is GAGVSQSPRYKVAKRGQDVALRCDPISGHVSLFWYQQALGQGPEFLTYFQNEAQLDKSGLPSDRFFAERPEGSVSTLKIQRTQQEDSAVYLCASSETTGAGTEAFFGQGTRLTVV.